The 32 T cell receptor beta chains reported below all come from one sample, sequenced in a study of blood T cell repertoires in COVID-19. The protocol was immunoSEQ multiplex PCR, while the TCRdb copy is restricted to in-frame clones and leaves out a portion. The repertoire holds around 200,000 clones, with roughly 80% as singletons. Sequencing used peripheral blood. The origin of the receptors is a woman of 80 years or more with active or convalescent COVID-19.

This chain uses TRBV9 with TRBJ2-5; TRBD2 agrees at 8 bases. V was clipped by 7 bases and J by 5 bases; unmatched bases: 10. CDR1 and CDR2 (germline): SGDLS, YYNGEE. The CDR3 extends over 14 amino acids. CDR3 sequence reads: CASSRAGGGETQYF. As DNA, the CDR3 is TGTGCCAGCTCGAGGGCGGGAGGAGGGGAGACCCAGTACTTC.

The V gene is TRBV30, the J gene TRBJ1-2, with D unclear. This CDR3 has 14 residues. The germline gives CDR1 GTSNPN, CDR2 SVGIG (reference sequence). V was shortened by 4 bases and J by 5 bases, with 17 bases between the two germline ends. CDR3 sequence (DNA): TGTGCCTGGATCTCACGAGGTGAACTTTATGGCTACACCTTC. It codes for CAWISRGELYGYTF.

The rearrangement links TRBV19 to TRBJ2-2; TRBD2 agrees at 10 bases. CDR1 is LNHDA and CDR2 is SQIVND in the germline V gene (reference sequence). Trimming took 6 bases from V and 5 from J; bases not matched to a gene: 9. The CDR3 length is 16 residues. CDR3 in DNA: TGTGCCAGTAGCCTGAAGCGGGGGGGCCGGACCGGGGAGCTGTTTTTT. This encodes CASSLKRGGRTGELFF.

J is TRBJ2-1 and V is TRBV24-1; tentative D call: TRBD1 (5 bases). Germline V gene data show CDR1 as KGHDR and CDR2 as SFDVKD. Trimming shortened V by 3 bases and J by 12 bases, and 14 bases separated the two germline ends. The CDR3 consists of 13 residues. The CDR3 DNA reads TGTGCCACCAGTGATCTGGCAGGGATTCCGCAGTTCTTC. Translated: CATSDLAGIPQFF.

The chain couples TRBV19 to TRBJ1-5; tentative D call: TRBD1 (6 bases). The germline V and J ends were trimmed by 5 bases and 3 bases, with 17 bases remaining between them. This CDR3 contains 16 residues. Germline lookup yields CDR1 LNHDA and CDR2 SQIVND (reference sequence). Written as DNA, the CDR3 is TGTGCCAGTAGTCCGATGGGAGGGGGTAACAATCAGCCCCAGCATTTT. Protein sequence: CASSPMGGGNNQPQHF.

The DNA for the CDR3 is TGTGCCAGCAGTTACAGGGGGTCTAACTATGGCTACACCTTC. Translating gives CASSYRGSNYGYTF. The chain joins TRBV6-5 to TRBJ1-2; D is perhaps TRBD1 (6 bases). The CDR3 sequence is 14 residues long. V dropped 2 bases and J dropped 0 bases, with 7 bases sitting between them. CDR1 is MNHEY and CDR2 is SVGAGI in the germline V gene.

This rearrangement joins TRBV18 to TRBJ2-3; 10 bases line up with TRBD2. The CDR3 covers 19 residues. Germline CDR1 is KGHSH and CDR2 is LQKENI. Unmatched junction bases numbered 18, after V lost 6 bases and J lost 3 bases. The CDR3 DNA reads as TGTGCCAGCTCGGGAAGACTCCTAGCGGGAGTGTATGGGACAGATACGCAGTATTTT. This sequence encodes CASSGRLLAGVYGTDTQYF.

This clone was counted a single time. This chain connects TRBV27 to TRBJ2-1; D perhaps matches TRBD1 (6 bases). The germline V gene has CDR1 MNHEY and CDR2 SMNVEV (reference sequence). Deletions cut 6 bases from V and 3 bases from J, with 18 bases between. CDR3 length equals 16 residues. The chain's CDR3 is CASSRPGQTLYNEQFF. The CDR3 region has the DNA TGTGCCAGCAGCCGACCAGGACAGACCCTCTACAATGAGCAGTTCTTC.

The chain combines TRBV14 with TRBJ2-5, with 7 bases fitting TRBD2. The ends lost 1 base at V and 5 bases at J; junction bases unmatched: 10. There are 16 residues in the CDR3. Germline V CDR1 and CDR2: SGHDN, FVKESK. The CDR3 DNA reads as TGTGCCAGCAGCCAAGTCCTCACGGGGGGAGCGGAGACCCAGTACTTC. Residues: CASSQVLTGGAETQYF.

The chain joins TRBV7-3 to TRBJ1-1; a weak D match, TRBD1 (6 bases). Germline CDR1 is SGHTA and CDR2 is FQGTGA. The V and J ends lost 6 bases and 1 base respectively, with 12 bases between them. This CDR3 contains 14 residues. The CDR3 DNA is TGTGCCAGCAGTCCAAGGACAGAGAACACTGAAGCTTTCTTT. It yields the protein CASSPRTENTEAFF.

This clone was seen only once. The DNA for the CDR3 is TGTGCCAGCAGCCCCCGGACTAGCGGGGGCAATGAGCAGTTCTTC. This encodes CASSPRTSGGNEQFF. The chain joins TRBV3-1 (or the pseudogene TRBV3-2) to TRBJ2-1; 13 bases are a match to TRBD2. V lost 4 bases, J lost 6 bases, and 3 bases stayed unmatched. The germline V gene encodes CDR1 LGHDT and CDR2 YNNKEL (reference sequence). CDR3 length: 15 residues.

CDR3 sequence: CASSFVQGGTEAFF. The CDR3 bases are TGTGCCAGCAGCTTTGTTCAGGGGGGCACTGAAGCTTTCTTT. V and J are TRBV11-3 and TRBJ1-1; 7 bases align to TRBD1. The CDR3 totals 14 residues. The J segment lost 4 bases and the V segment lost 3 bases, leaving 5 bases of the junction unmatched. Germline V gene data show CDR1 as SGHNT and CDR2 as YENEEA. The full variable domain, completed using reference TRBV11-3 and TRBJ1-1, is EAGVVQSPRYKIIEKKQPVAFWCNPISGHNTLYWYLQNLGQGPELLIRYENEEAVDDSQLPKDRFSAERLKGVDSTLKIQPAELGDSAVYLCASSFVQGGTEAFFGQGTRLTVV.

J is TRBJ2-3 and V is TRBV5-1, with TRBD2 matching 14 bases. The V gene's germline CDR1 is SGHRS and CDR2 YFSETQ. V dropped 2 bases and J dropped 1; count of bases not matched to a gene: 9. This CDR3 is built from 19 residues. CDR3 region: CASSFQGLAGDGGTDTQYF. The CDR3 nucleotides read TGCGCCAGCAGCTTTCAGGGACTAGCGGGGGACGGGGGCACAGATACGCAGTATTTT.

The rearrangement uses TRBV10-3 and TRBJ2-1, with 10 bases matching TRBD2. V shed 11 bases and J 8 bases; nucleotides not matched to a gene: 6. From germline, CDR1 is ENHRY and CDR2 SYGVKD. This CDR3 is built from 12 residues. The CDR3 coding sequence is TGTGCCTCAAATCTAGCGGGGGATGAGCAGTTCTTC. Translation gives CASNLAGDEQFF.

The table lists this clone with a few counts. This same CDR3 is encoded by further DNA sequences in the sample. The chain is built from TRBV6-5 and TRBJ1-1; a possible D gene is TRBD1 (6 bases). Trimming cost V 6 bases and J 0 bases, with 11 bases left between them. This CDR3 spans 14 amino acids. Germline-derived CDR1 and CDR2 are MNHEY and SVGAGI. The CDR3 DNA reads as TGTGCCAGCAGCCTGGGACAACTGAACACTGAAGCTTTCTTT. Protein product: CASSLGQLNTEAFF.

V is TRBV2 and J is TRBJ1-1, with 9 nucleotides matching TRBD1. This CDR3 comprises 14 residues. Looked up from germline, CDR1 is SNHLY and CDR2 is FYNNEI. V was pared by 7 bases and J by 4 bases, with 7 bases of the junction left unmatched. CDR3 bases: TGTGCCAGCAATCAGGACAGGGGTGGCACTGAAGCTTTCTTT. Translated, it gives CASNQDRGGTEAFF.

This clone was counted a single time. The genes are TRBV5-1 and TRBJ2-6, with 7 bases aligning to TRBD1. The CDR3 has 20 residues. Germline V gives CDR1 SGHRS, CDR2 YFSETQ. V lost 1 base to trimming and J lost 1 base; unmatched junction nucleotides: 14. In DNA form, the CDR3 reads TGCGCCAGCAGCTTGTACATGGGGGACAGAGTAGTGTCTGGGGCCAACGTCCTGACTTTC. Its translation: CASSLYMGDRVVSGANVLTF.

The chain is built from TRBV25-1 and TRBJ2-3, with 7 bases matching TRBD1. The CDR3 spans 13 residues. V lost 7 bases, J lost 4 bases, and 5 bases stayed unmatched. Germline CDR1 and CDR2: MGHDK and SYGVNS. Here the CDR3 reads CASTPQGADTQYF. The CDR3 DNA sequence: TGTGCCAGCACCCCCCAGGGGGCAGATACGCAGTATTTT.

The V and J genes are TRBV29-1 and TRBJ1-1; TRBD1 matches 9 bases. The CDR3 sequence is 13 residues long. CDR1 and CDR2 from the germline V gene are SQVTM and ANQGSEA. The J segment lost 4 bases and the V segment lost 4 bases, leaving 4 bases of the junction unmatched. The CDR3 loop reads CSVAQGAVTEAFF. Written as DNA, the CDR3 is TGCAGCGTTGCACAGGGGGCGGTCACTGAAGCTTTCTTT.

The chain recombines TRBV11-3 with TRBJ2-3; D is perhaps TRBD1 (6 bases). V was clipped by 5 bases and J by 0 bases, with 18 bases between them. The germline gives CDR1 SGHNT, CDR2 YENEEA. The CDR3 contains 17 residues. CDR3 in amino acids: CASSQNKGGFSTDTQYF. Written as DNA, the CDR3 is TGTGCCAGCAGCCAGAACAAAGGGGGTTTTAGCACAGATACGCAGTATTTT. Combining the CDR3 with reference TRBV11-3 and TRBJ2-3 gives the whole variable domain EAGVVQSPRYKIIEKKQPVAFWCNPISGHNTLYWYLQNLGQGPELLIRYENEEAVDDSQLPKDRFSAERLKGVDSTLKIQPAELGDSAVYLCASSQNKGGFSTDTQYFGPGTRLTVL.

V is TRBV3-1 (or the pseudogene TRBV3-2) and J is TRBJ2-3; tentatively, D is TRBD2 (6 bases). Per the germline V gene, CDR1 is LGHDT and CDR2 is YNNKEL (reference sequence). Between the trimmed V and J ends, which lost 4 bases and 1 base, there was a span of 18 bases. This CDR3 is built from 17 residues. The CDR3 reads CASSLRGGTRGTDTQYF. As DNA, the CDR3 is TGTGCCAGCAGCCTTCGAGGCGGGACGAGGGGCACAGATACGCAGTATTTT.

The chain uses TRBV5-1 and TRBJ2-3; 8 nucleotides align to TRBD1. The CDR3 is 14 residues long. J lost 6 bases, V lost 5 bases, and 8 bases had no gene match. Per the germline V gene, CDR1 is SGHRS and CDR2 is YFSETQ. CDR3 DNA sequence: TGCGCCAGCAGACCGGGACAGGTATACGATACGCAGTATTTT. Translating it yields CASRPGQVYDTQYF. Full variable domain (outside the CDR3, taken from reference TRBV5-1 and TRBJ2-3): KAGVTQTPRYLIKTRGQQVTLSCSPISGHRSVSWYQQTPGQGLQFLFEYFSETQRNKGNFPGRFSGRQFSNSRSEMNVSTLELGDSALYLCASRPGQVYDTQYFGPGTRLTVL.

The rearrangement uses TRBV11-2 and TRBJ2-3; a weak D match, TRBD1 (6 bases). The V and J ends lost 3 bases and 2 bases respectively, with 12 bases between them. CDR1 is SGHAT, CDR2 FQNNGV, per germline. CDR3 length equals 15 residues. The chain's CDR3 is CASSFGTTLTDTQYF. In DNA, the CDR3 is TGTGCCAGCAGCTTTGGGACAACTCTCACAGATACGCAGTATTTT. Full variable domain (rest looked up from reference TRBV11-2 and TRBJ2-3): EAGVAQSPRYKIIEKRQSVAFWCNPISGHATLYWYQQILGQGPKLLIQFQNNGVVDDSQLPKDRFSAERLKGVDSTLKIQPAKLEDSAVYLCASSFGTTLTDTQYFGPGTRLTVL.

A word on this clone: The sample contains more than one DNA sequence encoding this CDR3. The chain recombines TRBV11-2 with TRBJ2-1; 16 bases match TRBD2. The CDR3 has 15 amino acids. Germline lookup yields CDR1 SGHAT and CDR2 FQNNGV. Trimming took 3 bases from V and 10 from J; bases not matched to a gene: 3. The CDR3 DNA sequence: TGTGCCAGCAGCTTGGGACTAGCGGGGGGGCGGGAGCAGTTCTTC. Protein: CASSLGLAGGREQFF.

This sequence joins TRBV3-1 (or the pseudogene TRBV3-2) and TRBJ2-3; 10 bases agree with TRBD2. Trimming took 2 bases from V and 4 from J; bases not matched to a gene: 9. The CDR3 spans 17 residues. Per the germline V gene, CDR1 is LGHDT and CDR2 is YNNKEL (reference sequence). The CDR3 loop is CASSQLPGLARADTQYF. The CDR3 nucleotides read TGTGCCAGCAGCCAACTACCGGGACTAGCGAGGGCAGATACGCAGTATTTT.

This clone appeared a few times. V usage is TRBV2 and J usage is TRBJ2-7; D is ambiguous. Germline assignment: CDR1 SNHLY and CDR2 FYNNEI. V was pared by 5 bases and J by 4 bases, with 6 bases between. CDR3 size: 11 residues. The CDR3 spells CASSPMYEQYF. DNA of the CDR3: TGTGCCAGCAGTCCTATGTACGAGCAGTACTTC.

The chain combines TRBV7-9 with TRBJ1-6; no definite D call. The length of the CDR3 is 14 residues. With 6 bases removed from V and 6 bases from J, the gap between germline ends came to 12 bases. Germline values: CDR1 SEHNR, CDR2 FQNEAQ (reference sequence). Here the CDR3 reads CASSPRLGNSPLHF. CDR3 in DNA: TGTGCCAGCAGTCCGCGGTTGGGTAATTCACCCCTCCACTTT.

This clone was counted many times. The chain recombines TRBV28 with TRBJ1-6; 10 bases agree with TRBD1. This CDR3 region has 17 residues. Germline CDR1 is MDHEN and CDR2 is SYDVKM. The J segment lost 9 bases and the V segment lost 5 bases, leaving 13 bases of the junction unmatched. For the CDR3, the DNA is TGTGCCAGCAGTCATCCGGGGACAGGGGCGAAATTTTCACCCCTCCACTTT. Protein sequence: CASSHPGTGAKFSPLHF.

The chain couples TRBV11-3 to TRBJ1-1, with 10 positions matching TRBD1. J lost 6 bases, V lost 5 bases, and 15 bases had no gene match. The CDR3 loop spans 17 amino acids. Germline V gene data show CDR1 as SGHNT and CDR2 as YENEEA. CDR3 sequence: CASSGPGTGVGRAEAFF. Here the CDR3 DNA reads TGTGCCAGCAGCGGTCCCGGGACAGGGGTTGGACGGGCTGAAGCTTTCTTT.

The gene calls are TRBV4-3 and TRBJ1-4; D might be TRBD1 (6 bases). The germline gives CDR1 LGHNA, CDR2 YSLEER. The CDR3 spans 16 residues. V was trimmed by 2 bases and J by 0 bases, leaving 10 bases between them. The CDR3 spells CASSQSRTATNEKLFF. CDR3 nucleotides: TGCGCCAGCAGCCAATCACGGACAGCAACTAATGAAAAACTGTTTTTT.

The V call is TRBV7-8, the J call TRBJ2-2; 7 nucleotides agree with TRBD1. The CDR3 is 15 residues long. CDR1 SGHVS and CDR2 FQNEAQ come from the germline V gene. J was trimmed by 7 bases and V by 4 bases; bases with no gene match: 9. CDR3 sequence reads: CASSSQGGWGGELFF. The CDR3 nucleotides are TGTGCCAGCAGCTCCCAAGGGGGCTGGGGCGGGGAGCTGTTTTTT.

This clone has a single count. The CDR3 sequence: CASSSSPPGVTEAFF. CDR3 nucleotide sequence: TGCGCCAGCAGCTCTTCCCCGCCAGGGGTCACTGAAGCTTTCTTT. The V and J genes are TRBV5-1 and TRBJ1-1; TRBD1 might be the D (6 bases). The CDR3 totals 15 residues. The germline V and J ends were trimmed by 3 bases and 4 bases, with 16 bases remaining between them. Germline loops: CDR1 SGHRS, CDR2 YFSETQ.